This TCR beta chain was captured by sequencing in a study of T cell repertoires in cytomegalovirus infection. Background on the study: Recently identified HLA-C-restricted and well-studied HLA-B-restricted CMV epitopes were used. Both a matching HLA type and CMV infection were indicated by public TCR beta signatures.

As to this clonotype: Its antigen remains unknown.

TCRdb redid the calling of the reads with MiXCR, one entry per CDR3 protein. The repertoire includes 640,000 or so distinct CDR3 sequences, around 35% of them detected once, and 15% to 20% sits in the top ten. Study observations and caveats: Ex vivo responses were dominated by HLA-C-restricted CMV-specific TCR beta clonotypes.

Sequenced material: cultured PBMCs, taken from culture after CMV antigen stimulation. The receptor's source is a human donor in good health (CMV status not recorded). Some clones in this sample may be carry-over from other donors' samples.

The CDR3 DNA is TGTGCCAGCAGCGCGGGAGGGGAGAGTGAAAAACTGTTTTTT. It encodes CASSAGGESEKLFF. The chain uses TRBV7-2 and TRBJ1-4, with a tentative D call TRBD1 (5 bases). The CDR3 spans 14 residues. V lost 5 bases to trimming and J lost 7 bases, with 14 bases between them. The V gene's germline CDR1 is SGHTA and CDR2 FQGNSA.